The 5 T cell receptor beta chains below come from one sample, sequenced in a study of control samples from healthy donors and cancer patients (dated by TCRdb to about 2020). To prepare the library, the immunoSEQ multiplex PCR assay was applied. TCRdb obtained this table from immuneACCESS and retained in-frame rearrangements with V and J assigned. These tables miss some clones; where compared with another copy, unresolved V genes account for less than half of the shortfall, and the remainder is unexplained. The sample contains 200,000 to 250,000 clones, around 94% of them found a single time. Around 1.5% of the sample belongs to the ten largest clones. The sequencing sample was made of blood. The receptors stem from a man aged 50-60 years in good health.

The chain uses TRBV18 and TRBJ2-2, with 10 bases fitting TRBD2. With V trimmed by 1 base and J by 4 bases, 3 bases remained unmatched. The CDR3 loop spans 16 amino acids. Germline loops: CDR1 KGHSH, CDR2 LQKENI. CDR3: CASSPRASGGTGELFF. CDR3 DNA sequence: TGTGCCAGCTCACCACGGGCTAGCGGGGGCACCGGGGAGCTGTTTTTT.

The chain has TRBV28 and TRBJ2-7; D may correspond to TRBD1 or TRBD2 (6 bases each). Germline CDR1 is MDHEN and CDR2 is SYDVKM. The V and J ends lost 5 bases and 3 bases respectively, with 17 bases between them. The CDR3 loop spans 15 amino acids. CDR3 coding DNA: TGTGCCAGCAGTATTACGGGGGCACCGATCTACGAGCAGTACTTC. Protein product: CASSITGAPIYEQYF.

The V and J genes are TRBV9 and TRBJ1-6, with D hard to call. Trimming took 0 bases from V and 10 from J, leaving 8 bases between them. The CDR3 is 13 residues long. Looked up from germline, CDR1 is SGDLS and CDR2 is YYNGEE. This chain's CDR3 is CASSVVADSPLHF. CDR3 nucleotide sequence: TGTGCCAGCAGCGTAGTGGCCGACTCACCCCTCCACTTT.

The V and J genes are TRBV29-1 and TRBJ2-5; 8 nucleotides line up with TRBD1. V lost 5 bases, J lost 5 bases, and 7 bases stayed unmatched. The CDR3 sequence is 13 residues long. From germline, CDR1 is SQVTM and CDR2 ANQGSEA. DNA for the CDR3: TGCAGCGTTCGTGACAGGGGCAGGGAGACCCAGTACTTC. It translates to CSVRDRGRETQYF. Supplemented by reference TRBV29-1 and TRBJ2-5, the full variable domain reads SAVISQKPSRDICQRGTSLTIQCQVDSQVTMMFWYRQQPGQSLTLIATANQGSEATYESGFVIDKFPISRPNLTFSTLTVSNMSPEDSSIYLCSVRDRGRETQYFGPGTRLLVL.

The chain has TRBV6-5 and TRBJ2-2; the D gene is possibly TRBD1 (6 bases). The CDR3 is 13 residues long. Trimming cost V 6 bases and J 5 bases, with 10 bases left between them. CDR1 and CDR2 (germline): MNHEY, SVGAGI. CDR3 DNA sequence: TGTGCCAGCAGCTGGGGGCCAACCGGGGAGCTGTTTTTT. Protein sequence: CASSWGPTGELFF.